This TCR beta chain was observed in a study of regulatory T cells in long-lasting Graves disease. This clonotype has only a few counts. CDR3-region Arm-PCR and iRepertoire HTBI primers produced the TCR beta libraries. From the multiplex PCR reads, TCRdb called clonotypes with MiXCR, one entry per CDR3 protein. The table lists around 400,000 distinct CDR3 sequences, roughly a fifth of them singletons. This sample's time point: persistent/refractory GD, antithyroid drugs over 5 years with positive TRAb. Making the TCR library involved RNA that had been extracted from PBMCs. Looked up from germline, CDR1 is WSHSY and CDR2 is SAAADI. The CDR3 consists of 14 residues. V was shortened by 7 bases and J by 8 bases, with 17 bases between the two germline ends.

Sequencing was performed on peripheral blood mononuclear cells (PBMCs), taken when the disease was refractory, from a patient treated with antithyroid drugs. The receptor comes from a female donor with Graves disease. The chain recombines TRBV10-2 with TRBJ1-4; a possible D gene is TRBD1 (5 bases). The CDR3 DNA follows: TGCGCCAGCAAGAGCGCCGGGACCGCCGAAAAACTGTTTTTT. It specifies CASKSAGTAEKLFF.